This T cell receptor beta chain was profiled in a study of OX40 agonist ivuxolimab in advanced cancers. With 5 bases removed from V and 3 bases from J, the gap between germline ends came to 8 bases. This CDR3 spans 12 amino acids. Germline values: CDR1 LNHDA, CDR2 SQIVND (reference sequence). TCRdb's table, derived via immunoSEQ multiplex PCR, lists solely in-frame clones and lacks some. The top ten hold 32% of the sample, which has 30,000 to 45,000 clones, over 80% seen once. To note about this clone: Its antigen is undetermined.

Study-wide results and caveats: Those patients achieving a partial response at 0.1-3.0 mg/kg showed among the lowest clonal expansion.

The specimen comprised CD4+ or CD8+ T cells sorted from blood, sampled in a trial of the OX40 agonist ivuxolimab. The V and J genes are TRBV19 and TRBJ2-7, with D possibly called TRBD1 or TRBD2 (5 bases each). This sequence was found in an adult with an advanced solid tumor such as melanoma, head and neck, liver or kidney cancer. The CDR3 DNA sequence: TGTGCCAGTAGTCGGGACCACTACGAGCAGTACTTC. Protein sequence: CASSRDHYEQYF. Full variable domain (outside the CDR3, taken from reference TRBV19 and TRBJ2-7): DGGITQSPKYLFRKEGQNVTLSCEQNLNHDAMYWYRQDPGQGLRLIYYSQIVNDFQKGDIAEGYSVSREKKESFPLTVTSAQKNPTAFYLCASSRDHYEQYFGPGTRLTVT.